This TCR beta chain stems from a study of T-cell reconstitution after alpha-beta-depleted transplantation in children. V gave up 8 bases and J gave up 1 base; unmatched junction bases: 7. The CDR3 totals 15 residues. Germline assignment: CDR1 SNHLY and CDR2 FYNNEI. This clonotype was seen repeatedly, ten times or more. Unique molecular identifiers were used in preparing the TCRbeta library. MiXCR was run by TCRdb on the PCR reads, yielding one entry per CDR3 protein. The sample shows under 300,000 distinct CDR3 sequences, approximately 9.9% of them seen only once. The receptor was derived from a human donor who donated a stem cell graft to a child with SCID. This chain links TRBV2 with TRBJ2-2; 7 bases match TRBD2. The specimen was PBMCs from the stem cell graft donor, collected from the stem cell graft. In DNA, the CDR3 is TGTGCCAGCGATCGGGAGCGGGGGAACACCGGGGAGCTGTTTTTT. Its translation is CASDRERGNTGELFF.